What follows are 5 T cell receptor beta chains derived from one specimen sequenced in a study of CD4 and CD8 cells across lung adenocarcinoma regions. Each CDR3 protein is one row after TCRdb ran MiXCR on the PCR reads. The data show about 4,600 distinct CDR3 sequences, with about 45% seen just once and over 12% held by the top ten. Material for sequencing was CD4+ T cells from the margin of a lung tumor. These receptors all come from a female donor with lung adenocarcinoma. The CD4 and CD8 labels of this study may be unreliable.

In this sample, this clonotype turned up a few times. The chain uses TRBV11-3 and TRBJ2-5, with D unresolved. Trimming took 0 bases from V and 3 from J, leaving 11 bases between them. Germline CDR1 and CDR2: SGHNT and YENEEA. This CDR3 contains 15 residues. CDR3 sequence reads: CASSLDWTAKETQYF. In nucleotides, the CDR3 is TGTGCCAGCAGCTTAGATTGGACGGCAAAAGAGACCCAGTACTTC.

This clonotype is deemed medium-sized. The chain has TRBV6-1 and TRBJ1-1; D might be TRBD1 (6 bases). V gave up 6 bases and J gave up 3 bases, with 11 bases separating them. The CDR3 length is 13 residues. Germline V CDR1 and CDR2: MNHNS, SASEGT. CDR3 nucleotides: TGTGCCAGCAGCAGACAGGTTTACACTGAAGCTTTCTTT. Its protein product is CASSRQVYTEAFF.

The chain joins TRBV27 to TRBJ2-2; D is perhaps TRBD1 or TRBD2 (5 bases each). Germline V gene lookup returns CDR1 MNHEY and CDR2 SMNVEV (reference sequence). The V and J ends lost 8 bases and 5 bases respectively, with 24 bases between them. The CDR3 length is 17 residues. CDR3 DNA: TGTGCCAGCGCCGGGATCACGGGACCCCGCCTTACCGGGGAGCTGTTTTTT. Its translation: CASAGITGPRLTGELFF.

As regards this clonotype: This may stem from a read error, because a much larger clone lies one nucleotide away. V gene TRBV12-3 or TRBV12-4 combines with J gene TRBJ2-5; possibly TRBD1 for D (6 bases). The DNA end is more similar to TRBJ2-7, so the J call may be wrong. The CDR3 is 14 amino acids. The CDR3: CTSSLSGTNYEQYF. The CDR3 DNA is TGTACCAGCAGTTTATCCGGGACAAACTACGAGCAGTACTTC.

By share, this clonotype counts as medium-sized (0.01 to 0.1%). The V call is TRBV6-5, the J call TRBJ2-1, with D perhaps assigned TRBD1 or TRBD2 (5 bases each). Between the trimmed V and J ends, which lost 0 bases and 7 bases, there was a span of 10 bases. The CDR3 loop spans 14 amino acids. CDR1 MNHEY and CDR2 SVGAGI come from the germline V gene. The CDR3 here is CASSYSGGSNEQFF. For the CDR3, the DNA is TGTGCCAGCAGTTACTCTGGGGGATCTAATGAGCAGTTCTTC.